Reported below is one TCR beta chain. Its antigen remains unknown. This sample was included in a study of shared clonotypes between healthy human individuals. Points from the study as a whole: Limitation of the genetic and exposure-history diversity represented came from the few donors.

The repertoire was sequenced with immunoSEQ multiplex PCR; TCRdb's copy has only in-frame clones and lacks some. The table lists more than 550,000 clones, over 55% of them singletons. This TCR was recovered from a woman aged 25 to 39 in good health. The specimen sequenced was memory CD4+ T cells sorted from blood. Subset: CD45RA-negative fraction.

The CDR3 coding sequence is TGTGCCAGCAGCTCCGTAGCGGGCGTTACCTACAATGAGCAGTTCTTC. It specifies CASSSVAGVTYNEQFF. V and J are TRBV7-7 and TRBJ2-1; TRBD2 matches at 7 bases. CDR3 length: 16 residues. Looked up from germline, CDR1 is SSHAT and CDR2 is FNYEAQ (reference sequence). Trimming removed 4 bases from V and 2 bases from J; junction bases left unmatched: 8. Combining the CDR3 with reference TRBV7-7 and TRBJ2-1 gives the whole variable domain GAGVSQSPRYKVTKRGQDVTLRCDPISSHATLYWYQQALGQGPEFLTYFNYEAQPDKSGLPSDRFSAERPEGSISTLTIQRTEQRDSAMYRCASSSVAGVTYNEQFFGPGTRLTVL.